This T cell receptor beta chain was sequenced for a study of OX40 agonist ivuxolimab in advanced cancers. Study-wide context: Patients were treated with intravenous ivuxolimab, dosed at 0.01 to 10 mg/kg and infused every 2 weeks.

This CDR3 is built from 13 residues. The germline CDR1 and CDR2 sequences are MDHEN and SYDVKM. V lost 5 bases and J 7 bases, leaving 15 bases between the germline ends. Libraries were prepared by immunoSEQ multiplex PCR; TCRdb keeps only in-frame clonotypes and omits some of them. This sample has about 77,000 clones, with 80% to 90% found just once. V is TRBV28 and J is TRBJ2-7; D possibly corresponds to TRBD2 (6 bases). This clonotype was obtained from an adult with an advanced solid tumor such as melanoma, head and neck, liver or kidney cancer. The specimen was CD4+ or CD8+ T cells sorted from blood, collected in a trial of the OX40 agonist ivuxolimab. The CDR3 reads CASSPGPAGEQYF. DNA of the CDR3: TGTGCCAGCAGTCCAGGACCGGCGGGGGAGCAGTACTTC.